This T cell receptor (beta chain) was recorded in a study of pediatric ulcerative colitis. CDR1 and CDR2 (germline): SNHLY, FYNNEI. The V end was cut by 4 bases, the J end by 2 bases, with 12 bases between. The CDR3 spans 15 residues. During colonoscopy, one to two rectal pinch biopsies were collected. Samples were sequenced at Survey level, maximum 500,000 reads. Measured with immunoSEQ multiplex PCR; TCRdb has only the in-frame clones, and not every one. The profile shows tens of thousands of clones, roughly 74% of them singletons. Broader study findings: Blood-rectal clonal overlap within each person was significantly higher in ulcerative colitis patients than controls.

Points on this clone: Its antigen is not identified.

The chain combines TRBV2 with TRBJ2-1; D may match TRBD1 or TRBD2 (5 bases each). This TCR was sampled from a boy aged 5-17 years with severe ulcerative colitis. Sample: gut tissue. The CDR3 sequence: CASSGDGPTYNEQFF. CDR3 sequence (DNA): TGTGCCAGCAGTGGGGACGGCCCCACCTACAATGAGCAGTTCTTC.